The 22 T cell receptor beta chains below all came from one sample that was sequenced in a study of cytomegalovirus exposure and HLA in healthy donors. The PCR ran on 60 Vbeta and 13 Jbeta primers. Clones were sequenced by immunoSEQ multiplex PCR, and TCRdb holds only the in-frame ones, with some missing. Of approximately 65,000 clones listed, 65% to 70% are singletons. The sample comprised PBMCs. The receptor source for this set is a man aged 35-49 years in good health and CMV-seropositive.

The chain combines TRBV6-4 with TRBJ2-3, with 9 bases fitting TRBD2. The CDR3 has 15 residues. V dropped 0 bases and J dropped 4; count of bases not matched to a gene: 2. Germline V CDR1 and CDR2: MRHNA, SNTAGT. CDR3 coding DNA: TGTGCCAGCAGTGACTCGGGACTAGCTTCAGATACGCAGTATTTT. Encoded protein: CASSDSGLASDTQYF.

This clone has just one count. The chain has TRBV6-5 and TRBJ2-7, with D possibly TRBD2 on 6 matching bases. Germline CDR1 reads MNHEY; CDR2 reads SVGAGI. Trimming took off 0 bases at V and 7 bases at J, with 19 bases between the two ends. CDR3 length: 16 residues. This chain's CDR3 is CASSYSGGVSPSEQYF. CDR3 nucleotides: TGTGCCAGCAGTTACTCGGGGGGAGTGTCCCCCTCTGAGCAGTACTTC.

This chain uses TRBV27 with TRBJ2-5; 10 nucleotides align to TRBD2. The last part of the DNA fits TRBJ2-7 better; the J call may be wrong. The CDR3 has 14 amino acids. The germline gives CDR1 MNHEY, CDR2 SMNVEV (reference sequence). The CDR3 sequence is CASVAGGPSYEQYF. DNA of the CDR3: TGTGCCAGCGTAGCGGGAGGTCCCTCCTACGAGCAGTACTTC.

Here the CDR3 DNA reads TGTGCCAGCTGGGGGCAGGGGGGCACAGATACGCAGTATTTT. Its translation is CASWGQGGTDTQYF. The V call is TRBV19, the J call TRBJ2-3; 7 bases map to TRBD1. Germline V lookup: CDR1 LNHDA, CDR2 SQIVND (reference sequence). V shed 9 bases, J shed 1 base, and the junction held 7 bases outside the gene matches. The CDR3 has 14 amino acids. The variable domain in full, with the rest retrieved from reference TRBV19 and TRBJ2-3, is DGGITQSPKYLFRKEGQNVTLSCEQNLNHDAMYWYRQDPGQGLRLIYYSQIVNDFQKGDIAEGYSVSREKKESFPLTVTSAQKNPTAFYLCASWGQGGTDTQYFGPGTRLTVL.

The chain recombines TRBV4-1 with TRBJ1-6; TRBD1 agrees at 7 bases. Per the germline V gene, CDR1 is MGHRA and CDR2 is YSYEKL. The junction had 5 bases not matched to a gene; V was cut back by 3 bases and J by 3 bases. The CDR3 runs 16 residues. The CDR3 DNA reads TGCGCCAGCAGCCACGGGGACAGTTTCTATAATTCACCCCTCCACTTT. Translated: CASSHGDSFYNSPLHF.

The gene calls are TRBV7-9 and TRBJ2-5; perhaps TRBD1 as D (6 bases). The J call is uncertain, as TRBJ2-7 better fits the DNA end. The germline gives CDR1 SEHNR, CDR2 FQNEAQ (reference sequence). The length of the CDR3 is 13 residues. CDR3 region: CASSPGTNREQYF. The DNA for the CDR3 is TGTGCCAGCAGCCCGGGGACAAATCGCGAGCAGTACTTC.

V and J are TRBV5-4 and TRBJ1-1, with D unresolved. This CDR3 region has 12 residues. The germline gives CDR1 SGHNT, CDR2 YYREEE (reference sequence). The germline V and J ends were trimmed by 2 bases and 2 bases, with 4 bases remaining between them. This CDR3 is CASSLLNTEAFF. In nucleotides, the CDR3 is TGTGCCAGCAGCTTACTAAACACTGAAGCTTTCTTT. Full variable domain (outside the CDR3, taken from reference TRBV5-4 and TRBJ1-1): ETGVTQSPTHLIKTRGQQVTLRCSSQSGHNTVSWYQQALGQGPQFIFQYYREEENGRGNFPPRFSGLQFPNYSSELNVNALELDDSALYLCASSLLNTEAFFGQGTRLTVV.

J is TRBJ1-1 and V is TRBV11-3; D gene unclear. Trimming took off 0 bases at V and 0 bases at J, with 5 bases between the two ends. Germline-derived CDR1 and CDR2 are SGHNT and YENEEA. The CDR3 runs 14 residues. CDR3 loop: CASSLDGLNTEAFF. In DNA form, the CDR3 reads TGTGCCAGCAGCTTAGACGGTCTGAACACTGAAGCTTTCTTT.

This rearrangement joins TRBV6-5 to TRBJ2-2; no clear D. V was clipped by 6 bases and J by 2 bases, with 7 bases between them. Germline V lookup: CDR1 MNHEY, CDR2 SVGAGI. The CDR3 has 13 amino acids. CDR3 DNA: TGTGCCAGCAGCACAGCTAACACCGGGGAGCTGTTTTTT. Translation: CASSTANTGELFF.

The J gene is TRBJ1-2, the V gene TRBV11-2; 9 nucleotides match TRBD1. The CDR3 is 16 amino acids. Germline-derived CDR1 and CDR2 are SGHAT and FQNNGV. With 5 bases clipped from V and 4 bases from J, the junction kept 11 bases outside the gene matches. The CDR3 DNA follows: TGTGCCAGCAGCCCCCGCCGACAGGGGGTAGGCTATGGCTACACCTTC. Translation gives CASSPRRQGVGYGYTF. The full variable domain, completed using reference TRBV11-2 and TRBJ1-2, is EAGVAQSPRYKIIEKRQSVAFWCNPISGHATLYWYQQILGQGPKLLIQFQNNGVVDDSQLPKDRFSAERLKGVDSTLKIQPAKLEDSAVYLCASSPRRQGVGYGYTFGSGTRLTVV.

This clone was counted once. The chain employs TRBV30 and TRBJ2-2; tentatively, D is TRBD2 (5 bases). V was cut by 2 bases and J by 4 bases, with 14 bases left in between. The CDR3 covers 15 residues. Germline values: CDR1 GTSNPN, CDR2 SVGIG (reference sequence). CDR3 protein: CAWSRAEVGTGELFF. CDR3 bases: TGTGCCTGGAGTAGGGCGGAGGTGGGCACCGGGGAGCTGTTTTTT.

J is TRBJ2-7 and V is TRBV7-2; D perhaps matches TRBD2 (6 bases). Trimming took off 1 base at V and 0 bases at J, with 19 bases between the two ends. The length of the CDR3 is 18 residues. Per the germline V gene, CDR1 is SGHTA and CDR2 is FQGNSA. The CDR3 coding sequence is TGTGCCAGCAGCTTAGATGGATTGCGGGGCAGCGTCTCCTACGAGCAGTACTTC. Amino acids: CASSLDGLRGSVSYEQYF.

The rearrangement uses TRBV15 and TRBJ2-7; TRBD2 agrees at 8 bases. Germline CDR1 LNHNV, CDR2 YYDKDF (reference sequence). The V and J ends lost 0 bases and 3 bases, in that order; junction bases with no gene match: 10. This CDR3 is built from 17 residues. DNA of the CDR3: TGTGCCACCAGCAGAGATAAAACGGCTAGCGGGTACTACGAGCAGTACTTC. It yields the protein CATSRDKTASGYYEQYF.

This chain joins TRBV18 and TRBJ2-3, with TRBD1 as a possible D gene (6 bases). This CDR3 spans 16 amino acids. CDR1 is KGHSH and CDR2 is LQKENI in the germline V gene. Trimming removed 3 bases at V and 3 bases at J, with 16 bases between. CDR3 in DNA: TGTGCCAGCTCACCGCTACCGTCGGACAGAACAGATACGCAGTATTTT. Translating it yields CASSPLPSDRTDTQYF. Together with reference TRBV18 and TRBJ2-3, the CDR3 gives the full variable domain: NAGVMQNPRHLVRRRGQEARLRCSPMKGHSHVYWYRQLPEEGLKFMVYLQKENIIDESGMPKERFSAEFPKEGPSILRIQQVVRGDSAAYFCASSPLPSDRTDTQYFGPGTRLTVL.

The chain couples TRBV5-6 to TRBJ2-5, with a possible D match to TRBD1 (6 bases). The CDR3 is 15 amino acids. Germline CDR1 is SGHDT and CDR2 is YYEEEE. V was clipped by 0 bases and J by 5 bases, with 14 bases between them. The CDR3 region is CASSLETGMGETQYF. The CDR3, as DNA: TGTGCCAGCAGCTTGGAGACAGGCATGGGGGAGACCCAGTACTTC.

The rearrangement joins TRBV10-3 to TRBJ2-7; the D gene is possibly TRBD2 (6 bases). The CDR3 sequence is 13 residues long. V gave up 2 bases and J gave up 7 bases, with 12 bases separating them. Germline loops: CDR1 ENHRY, CDR2 SYGVKD. The CDR3: CAISEPGGSEQYF. The CDR3 nucleotides read TGTGCCATCAGTGAGCCCGGGGGATCTGAGCAGTACTTC.

The chain uses TRBV6-5 and TRBJ2-5; 8 positions agree with TRBD1. The J call may be incorrect, as the DNA end agrees better with TRBJ2-7. This CDR3 has 13 amino acids. Germline lookup yields CDR1 MNHEY and CDR2 SVGAGI. The CDR3 nucleotides are TGTGCCAGCACCAGGACAGGGAGCTACGAGCAGTACTTC. Protein sequence: CASTRTGSYEQYF.

The genes are TRBV6-6 and TRBJ2-1, with 10 bases lining up with TRBD2. Trimming at V came to 9 bases and at J to 5 bases, leaving 7 bases not matched to a gene. Germline V gene sequence: CDR1 MNHNY, CDR2 SVGAGI (reference sequence). CDR3 size: 14 residues. The CDR3 DNA is TGTGCCAGTGAAACTAGCGGGGAACACAATGAGCAGTTCTTC. Its translation is CASETSGEHNEQFF.

The chain links TRBV20-1 to TRBJ2-5; the D is unclear. The assigned J gene may be wrong: the sequence end matches TRBJ2-7 better. Germline loops: CDR1 DFQATT, CDR2 SNEGSKA (reference sequence). CDR3 length: 11 residues. Here the CDR3 DNA reads TGCAGTGCTACCCGCACCTACGAGCAGTACTTC. It yields the protein CSATRTYEQYF.

This chain joins TRBV29-1 and TRBJ1-4, with 7 bases matching TRBD1. The CDR3 length is 15 residues. In germline, CDR1 is SQVTM, CDR2 ANQGSEA. V gave up 8 bases and J gave up 3 bases; unmatched junction bases: 12. The CDR3 DNA follows: TGCAGCATCCTACCCAGGGGGGAGGCTAATGAAAAACTGTTTTTT. Protein: CSILPRGEANEKLFF.

This clone was picked up one time. The chain carries TRBV30 and TRBJ2-6; unclear D gene. The CDR3 length is 16 residues. The V end was cut by 1 base, the J end by 1 base, with 11 bases between. Germline V gene data show CDR1 as GTSNPN and CDR2 as SVGIG (reference sequence). The CDR3 bases are TGTGCCTGGAGTGATGACTGGAGATCTGGGGCCAACGTCCTGACTTTC. This sequence encodes CAWSDDWRSGANVLTF.

The chain couples TRBV7-6 to TRBJ2-5; D gene ambiguous. The germline V and J ends were trimmed by 7 bases and 5 bases, with 14 bases remaining between them. CDR1 is SGHVS, CDR2 FNYEAQ, per germline. The CDR3 is 13 residues long. In nucleotides, the CDR3 is TGTGCCAGCACCTCTAACCCAAAGGAGACCCAGTACTTC. It encodes CASTSNPKETQYF.